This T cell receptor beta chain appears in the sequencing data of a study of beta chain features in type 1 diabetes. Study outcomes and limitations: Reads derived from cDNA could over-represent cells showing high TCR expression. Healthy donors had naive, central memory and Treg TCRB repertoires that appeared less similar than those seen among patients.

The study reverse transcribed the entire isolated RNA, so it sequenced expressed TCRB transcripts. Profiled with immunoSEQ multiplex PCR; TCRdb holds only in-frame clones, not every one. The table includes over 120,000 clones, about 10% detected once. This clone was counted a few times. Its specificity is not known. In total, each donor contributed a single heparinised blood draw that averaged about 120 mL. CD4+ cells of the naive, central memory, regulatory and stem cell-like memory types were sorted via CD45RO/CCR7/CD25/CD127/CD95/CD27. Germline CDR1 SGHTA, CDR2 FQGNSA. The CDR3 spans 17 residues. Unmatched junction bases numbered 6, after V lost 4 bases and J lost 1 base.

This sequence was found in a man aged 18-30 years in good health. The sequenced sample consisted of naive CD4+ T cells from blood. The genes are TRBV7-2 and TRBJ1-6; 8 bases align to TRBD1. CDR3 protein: CASSSRTGKSYNSPLHF. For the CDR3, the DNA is TGTGCCAGCAGCTCAAGGACAGGGAAGTCCTATAATTCACCCCTCCACTTT.